Sequencing of this TCR beta chain was carried out in a study of CD8 T cells in ankylosing spondylitis. Study findings and constraints: Past research had described some motif variants in reactive arthritis synovial fluid and blood. The study identified a TCR beta motif of 7 or 8 highly homologous variants that appeared characteristic of ankylosing spondylitis blood. Disease-linked clones were found to be CD8+ and relatively rare in peripheral blood.

Quantitative molecular-barcoded 5'-RACE generated the TCR beta libraries. TCRdb ran MiXCR on the 5' RACE reads and lists one entry per CDR3 protein. The sample contains under 300,000 distinct CDR3 sequences, about 10% of which appear only once. The table lists this clonotype with many counts. What it binds is not known. With 4 bases clipped from V and 4 bases from J, the junction kept 10 bases outside the gene matches. The germline V gene encodes CDR1 MGHRA and CDR2 YSYEKL. The CDR3 has 16 amino acids. The gene calls are TRBV4-1 and TRBJ1-5, with 7 bases matching TRBD1. The clonotype was recovered from a male donor with ankylosing spondylitis or in good health (not recorded which). The material sequenced was blood, either unsorted or a sorted T cell fraction (not recorded which). For the CDR3, the DNA is TGCGCCAGCAGCCCAATAGGGCAGGGGGTGAATCAGCCCCAGCATTTT. Translation gives CASSPIGQGVNQPQHF.